This TCR beta chain originates from a study of blood T cells in healthy people across ages. Study-level results: As age increased, TCR beta diversity per million T cells fell in a roughly linear fashion.

A word on this clonotype: Its antigen remains unknown. One junction end disagrees with the germline gene, perhaps due to a read error.

CDR1 SQVTM and CDR2 ANQGSEA come from the germline V gene. CDR3 length equals 14 residues. Every sample gave at least 5 micrograms of total RNA when it was extracted. Together with a sample-barcoded 5' primer, a J-beta primer mix was included in a second PCR lasting roughly 6 to 12 cycles. Using its own MiXCR run on the 5' RACE reads, TCRdb lists one record per CDR3 protein. The data show about 1.5 million distinct CDR3 sequences, about 45% seen once. Sequencing used blood. The origin of this receptor is a young woman in good health. The chain employs TRBV29-1 and TRBJ1-1; D perhaps matches TRBD1 (5 bases). CDR3 nucleotide sequence: TGCAGCGTTGAGAAGGGACCGCCGAACGCTGAAGCTTTCTTT. It codes for CSVEKGPPNAEAFF.